Included here is one TCR beta chain sequence, with context. The protocol was immunoSEQ multiplex PCR, while the TCRdb copy is restricted to in-frame clones and leaves out a portion. The top ten hold 0.2% to 0.25% of the sample, which has 70,000 to 80,000 clones, roughly 96% seen once. This sample stems from a study of technical replicates of blood from a handful of donors. With 1 base removed from V and 3 bases from J, the gap between germline ends came to 8 bases. The CDR3 is made up of 13 amino acids. CDR1 is SGHNT, CDR2 YYREEE, per germline (reference sequence). The sample consisted of T cells isolated from PBMCs. V is TRBV5-4 and J is TRBJ2-7; maybe TRBD2 (6 bases). The receptor comes from a human donor in good health. The CDR3 loop is CASSLPGGYEQYF. CDR3 in DNA: TGTGCCAGCAGCTTGCCCGGGGGCTACGAGCAGTACTTC.